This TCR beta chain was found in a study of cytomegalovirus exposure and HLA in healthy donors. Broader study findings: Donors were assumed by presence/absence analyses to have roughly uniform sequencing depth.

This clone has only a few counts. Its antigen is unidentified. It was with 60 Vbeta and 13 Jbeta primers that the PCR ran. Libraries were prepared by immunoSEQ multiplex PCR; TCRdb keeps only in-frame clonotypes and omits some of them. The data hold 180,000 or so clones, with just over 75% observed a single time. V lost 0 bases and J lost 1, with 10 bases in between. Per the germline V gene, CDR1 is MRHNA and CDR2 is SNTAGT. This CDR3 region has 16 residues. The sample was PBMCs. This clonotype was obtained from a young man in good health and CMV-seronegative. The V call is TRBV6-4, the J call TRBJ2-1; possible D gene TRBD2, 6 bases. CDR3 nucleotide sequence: TGTGCCAGCAGTGACTCGGGCGGGGAGTCCTACAATGAGCAGTTCTTC. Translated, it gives CASSDSGGESYNEQFF.